This TCR beta chain was obtained from a study of PD-1 blockade in classical Hodgkin lymphoma. The CDR3 loop spans 12 amino acids. V lost 6 bases and J 8 bases, leaving 12 bases between the germline ends. CDR1 and CDR2 (germline): MNHEY, SMNVEV (reference sequence). Autologous stem cell transplantation was followed by relapse in every patient, and brentuximab vedotin exposure varied. Purified CD4+ T cells were obtained from thawed PBMCs through magnetic negative selection. Assay: immunoSEQ multiplex PCR; the TCRdb copy retains only in-frame clones and omits some. The sample holds roughly 31,000 clones; over 75% are singletons and the top ten take 2% to 2.5%.

The source was CD4+ T cells from blood, collected at baseline. The chain carries TRBV27 and TRBJ2-3, with D tentatively TRBD1 (6 bases). The receptor comes from a human donor with classical Hodgkin lymphoma. This chain's CDR3 is CASSPQGSTQYF. DNA for the CDR3: TGTGCCAGCAGCCCACAGGGCTCTACGCAGTATTTT.